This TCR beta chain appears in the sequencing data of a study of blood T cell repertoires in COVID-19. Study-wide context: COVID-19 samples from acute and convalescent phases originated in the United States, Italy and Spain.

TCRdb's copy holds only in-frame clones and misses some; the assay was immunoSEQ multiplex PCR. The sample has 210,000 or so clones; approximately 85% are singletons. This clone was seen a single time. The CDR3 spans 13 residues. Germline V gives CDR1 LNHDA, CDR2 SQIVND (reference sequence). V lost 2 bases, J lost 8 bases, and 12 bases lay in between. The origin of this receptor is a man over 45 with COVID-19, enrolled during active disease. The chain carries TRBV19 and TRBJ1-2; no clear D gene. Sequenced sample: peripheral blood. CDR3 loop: CASSITSRRGYTF. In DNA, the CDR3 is TGTGCCAGTAGTATAACCAGCCGGAGGGGCTACACCTTC.